This T cell receptor beta chain is from a study of T-cell reconstitution after alpha-beta-depleted transplantation in children. Many counts were recorded for this clonotype. Construction of the TCRbeta library involved unique molecular identifiers. TCRdb reanalysed the PCR reads using MiXCR and keeps one entry per CDR3 protein. Of some 490,000 distinct CDR3 sequences listed, under 15% are singletons. This specimen consisted of PBMCs from the stem cell graft donor, obtained from the stem cell graft. This clonotype originated in a human donor who donated a stem cell graft to a child with combined immunodeficiency.

The CDR3 sequence is CASSRGTGTSGRNEQFF. The DNA for the CDR3 is TGTGCCAGCAGCCGAGGAACCGGGACTAGCGGGAGAAATGAGCAGTTCTTC. The chain is built from TRBV5-5 and TRBJ2-1; 14 bases fit TRBD2. Losses at the gene ends were 4 bases for V and 7 bases for J; bases not matched to a gene: 10. This CDR3 is 17 amino acids long. The V gene's germline CDR1 is SGHKS and CDR2 YYEKEE (reference sequence).